This T cell receptor (beta chain) emerged from a study of EBV T-cell therapy then PD-1 blockade in nasopharyngeal carcinoma. CDR3 length: 14 residues. Germline lookup yields CDR1 SQVTM and CDR2 ANQGSEA. The junction had 5 bases not matched to a gene; V was cut back by 4 bases and J by 2 bases. This sample's time point: 266 days after commencement of treatment, after nivolumab therapy. The treatment here: AdE1-LMPpoly-expanded autologous EBV-specific T-cell therapy followed by anti-PD-1 nivolumab. The count of this clone is one. Its cognate antigen is unknown. Measured with immunoSEQ multiplex PCR; TCRdb has only the in-frame clones, and not every one. The sample records around 20,000 clones, about 86% being singletons.

The receptor was isolated from a man in his forties with nasopharyngeal carcinoma. The gene calls are TRBV29-1 and TRBJ1-5, with 7 positions matching TRBD1. The source was CD8+ T cells from blood, collected at day 266 from a patient whose treatment included autologous EBV-specific T cells and nivolumab. CDR3: CSVALGTGNQPQHF. CDR3 DNA: TGCAGCGTTGCCTTGGGGACAGGCAATCAGCCCCAGCATTTT. Together with reference TRBV29-1 and TRBJ1-5, the CDR3 gives the full variable domain: SAVISQKPSRDICQRGTSLTIQCQVDSQVTMMFWYRQQPGQSLTLIATANQGSEATYESGFVIDKFPISRPNLTFSTLTVSNMSPEDSSIYLCSVALGTGNQPQHFGDGTRLSIL.